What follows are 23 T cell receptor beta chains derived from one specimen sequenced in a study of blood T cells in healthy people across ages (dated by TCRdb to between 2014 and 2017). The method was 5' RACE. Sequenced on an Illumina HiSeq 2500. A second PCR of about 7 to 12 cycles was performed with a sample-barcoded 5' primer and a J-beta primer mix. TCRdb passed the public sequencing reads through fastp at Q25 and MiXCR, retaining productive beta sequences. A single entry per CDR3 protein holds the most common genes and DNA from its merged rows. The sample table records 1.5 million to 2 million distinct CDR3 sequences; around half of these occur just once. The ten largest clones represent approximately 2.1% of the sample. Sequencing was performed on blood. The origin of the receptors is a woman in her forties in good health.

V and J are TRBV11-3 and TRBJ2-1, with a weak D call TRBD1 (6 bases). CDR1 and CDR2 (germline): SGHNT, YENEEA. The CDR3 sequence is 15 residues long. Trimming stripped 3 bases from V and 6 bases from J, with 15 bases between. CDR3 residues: CASSFGGSRGNEQFF. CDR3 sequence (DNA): TGTGCCAGCAGCTTTGGGGGCAGTAGGGGCAATGAGCAGTTCTTC.

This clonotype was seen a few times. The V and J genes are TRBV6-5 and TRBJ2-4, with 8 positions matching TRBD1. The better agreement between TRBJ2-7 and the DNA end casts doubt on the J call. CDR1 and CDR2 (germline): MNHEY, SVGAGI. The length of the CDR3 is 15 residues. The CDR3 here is CASYGTGSFTYEQYF. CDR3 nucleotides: TGTGCCAGCTACGGGACAGGAAGTTTTACCTACGAGCAGTACTTC.

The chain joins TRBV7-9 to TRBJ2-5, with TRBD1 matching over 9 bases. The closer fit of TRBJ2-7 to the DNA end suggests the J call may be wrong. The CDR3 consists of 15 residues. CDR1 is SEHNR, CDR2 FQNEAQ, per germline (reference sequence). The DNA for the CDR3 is TGTGCCAGCAGCCATGCCGGGACAGGGATCAACGAGCAGTACTTC. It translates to CASSHAGTGINEQYF.

For the CDR3, the DNA is TGTGCCAGTCAAGGGTATTTGAACACTGAAGCTTTCTTT. It yields the protein CASQGYLNTEAFF. The chain employs TRBV27 and TRBJ1-1; D remains unclear. Germline-derived CDR1 and CDR2 are MNHEY and SMNVEV (reference sequence). V was clipped by 9 bases and J by 0 bases, with 11 bases between them. The CDR3 covers 13 residues.

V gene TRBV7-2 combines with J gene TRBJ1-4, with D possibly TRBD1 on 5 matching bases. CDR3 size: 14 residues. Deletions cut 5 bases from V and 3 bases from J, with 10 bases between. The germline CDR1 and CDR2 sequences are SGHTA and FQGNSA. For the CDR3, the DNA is TGTGCCAGCAGCCCCAGGGTAGCTAATGAAAAACTGTTTTTT. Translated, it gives CASSPRVANEKLFF. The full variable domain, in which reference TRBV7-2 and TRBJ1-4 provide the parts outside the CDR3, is GAGVSQSPSNKVTEKGKDVELRCDPISGHTALYWYRQSLGQGLEFLIYFQGNSAPDKSGLPSDRFSAERTGGSVSTLTIQRTQQEDSAVYLCASSPRVANEKLFFGSGTQLSVL.

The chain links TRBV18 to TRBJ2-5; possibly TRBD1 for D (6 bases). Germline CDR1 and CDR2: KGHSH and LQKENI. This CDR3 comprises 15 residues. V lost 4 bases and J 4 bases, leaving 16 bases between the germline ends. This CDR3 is CASSLRVQGTETQYF. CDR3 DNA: TGTGCCAGCTCACTAAGAGTTCAGGGGACAGAGACCCAGTACTTC.

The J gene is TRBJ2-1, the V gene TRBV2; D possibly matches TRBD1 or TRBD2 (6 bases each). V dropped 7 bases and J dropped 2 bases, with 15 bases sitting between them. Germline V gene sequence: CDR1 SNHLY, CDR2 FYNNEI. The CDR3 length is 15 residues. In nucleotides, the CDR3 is TGTGCCAGCACCTTCGGGGGCTTGACCTACAATGAGCAGTTCTTC. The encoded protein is CASTFGGLTYNEQFF.

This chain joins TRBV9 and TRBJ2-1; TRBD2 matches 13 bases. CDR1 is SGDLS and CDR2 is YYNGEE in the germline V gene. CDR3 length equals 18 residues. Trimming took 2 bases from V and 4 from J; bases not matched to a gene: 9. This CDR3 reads CASSVPRGLAGEYNEQFF. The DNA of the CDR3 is TGTGCCAGCAGCGTTCCCCGAGGACTAGCGGGGGAGTACAATGAGCAGTTCTTC.

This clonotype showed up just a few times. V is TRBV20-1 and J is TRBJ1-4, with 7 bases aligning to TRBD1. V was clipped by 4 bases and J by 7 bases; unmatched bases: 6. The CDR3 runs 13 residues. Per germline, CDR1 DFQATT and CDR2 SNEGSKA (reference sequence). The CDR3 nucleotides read TGCAGTGCTACCAGGGGGTATGGTGAAAAACTGTTTTTT. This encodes CSATRGYGEKLFF.

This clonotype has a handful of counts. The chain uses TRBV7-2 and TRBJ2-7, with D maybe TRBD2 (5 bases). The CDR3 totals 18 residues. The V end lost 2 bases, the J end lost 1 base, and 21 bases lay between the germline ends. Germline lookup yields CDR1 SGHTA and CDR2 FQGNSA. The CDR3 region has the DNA TGTGCCAGCAGCTTAACTGTGGTCGGGCTAGGACTTTCCTACGAGCAGTACTTC. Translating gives CASSLTVVGLGLSYEQYF.

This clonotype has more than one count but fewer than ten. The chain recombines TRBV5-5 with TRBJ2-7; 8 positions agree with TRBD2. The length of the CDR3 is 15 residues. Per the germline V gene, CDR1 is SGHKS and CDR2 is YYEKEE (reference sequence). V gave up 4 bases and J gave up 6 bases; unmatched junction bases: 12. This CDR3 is CASSTTSGRSSEQYF. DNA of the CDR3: TGTGCCAGCAGCACAACTAGCGGCCGGTCGAGCGAGCAGTACTTC.

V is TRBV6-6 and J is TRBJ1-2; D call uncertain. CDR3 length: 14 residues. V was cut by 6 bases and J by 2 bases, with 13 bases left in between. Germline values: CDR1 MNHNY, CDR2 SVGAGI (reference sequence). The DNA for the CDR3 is TGTGCCAGCAGCTCGATAAATACCAACTATGGCTACACCTTC. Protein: CASSSINTNYGYTF.

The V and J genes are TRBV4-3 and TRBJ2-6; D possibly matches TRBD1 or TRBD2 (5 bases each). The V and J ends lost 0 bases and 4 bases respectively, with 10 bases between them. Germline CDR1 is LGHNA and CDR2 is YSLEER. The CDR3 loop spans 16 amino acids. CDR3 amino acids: CASSQEWGTGANVLTF. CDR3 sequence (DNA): TGCGCCAGCAGCCAAGAGTGGGGGACCGGGGCCAACGTCCTGACTTTC.

CDR3 coding DNA: TGTGCCAGCAGCGTATCGACTACTTCCTACAATGAGCAGTTCTTC. This codes for CASSVSTTSYNEQFF. V gene TRBV9 combines with J gene TRBJ2-1; maybe TRBD2 (5 bases). The CDR3 extends over 15 amino acids. Germline V lookup: CDR1 SGDLS, CDR2 YYNGEE. The V and J ends lost 1 base and 1 base respectively, with 9 bases between them.

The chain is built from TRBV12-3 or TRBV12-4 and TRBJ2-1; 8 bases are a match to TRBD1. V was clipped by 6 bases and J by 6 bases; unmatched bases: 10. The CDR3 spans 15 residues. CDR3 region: CASRNGQGTFNEQFF. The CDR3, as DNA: TGTGCCAGCAGAAATGGACAGGGAACCTTCAATGAGCAGTTCTTC.

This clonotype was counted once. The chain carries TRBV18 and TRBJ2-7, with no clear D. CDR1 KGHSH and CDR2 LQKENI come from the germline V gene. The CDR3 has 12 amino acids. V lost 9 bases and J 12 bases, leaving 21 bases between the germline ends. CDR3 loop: CARDPSTHDGYF. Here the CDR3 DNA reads TGTGCCAGGGACCCGTCCACGCACGATGGGTACTTC.

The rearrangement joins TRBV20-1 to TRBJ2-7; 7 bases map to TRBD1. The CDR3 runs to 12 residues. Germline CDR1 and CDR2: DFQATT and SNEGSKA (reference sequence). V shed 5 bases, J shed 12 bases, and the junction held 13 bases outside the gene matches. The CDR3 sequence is CSASDRHVPSYF. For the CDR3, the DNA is TGCAGTGCTTCGGACAGGCACGTCCCCTCGTACTTC.

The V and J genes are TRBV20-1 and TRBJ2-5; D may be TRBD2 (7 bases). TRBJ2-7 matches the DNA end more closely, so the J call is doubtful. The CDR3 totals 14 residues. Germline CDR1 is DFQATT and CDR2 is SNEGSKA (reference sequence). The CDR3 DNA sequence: TGCAGTGCTAGAGGTGAGGGGGGGACCTACGAGCAGTACTTC. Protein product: CSARGEGGTYEQYF.

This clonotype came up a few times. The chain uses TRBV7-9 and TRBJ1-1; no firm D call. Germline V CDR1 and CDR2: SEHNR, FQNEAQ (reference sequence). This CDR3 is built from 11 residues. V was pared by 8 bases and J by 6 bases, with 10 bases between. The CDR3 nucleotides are TGTGCCAGCGGCACCAGTTCTGAAGCTTTCTTT. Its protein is CASGTSSEAFF.

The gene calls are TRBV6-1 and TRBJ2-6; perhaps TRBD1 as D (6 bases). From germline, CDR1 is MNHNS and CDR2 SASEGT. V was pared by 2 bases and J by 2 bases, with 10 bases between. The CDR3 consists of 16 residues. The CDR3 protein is CASSEFSGAGANVLTF. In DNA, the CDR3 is TGTGCCAGCAGTGAATTTTCAGGGGCTGGGGCCAACGTCCTGACTTTC.

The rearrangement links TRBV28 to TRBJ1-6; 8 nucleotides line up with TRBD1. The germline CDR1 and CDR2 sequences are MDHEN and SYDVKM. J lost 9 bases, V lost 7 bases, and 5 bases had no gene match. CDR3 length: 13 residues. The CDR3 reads CASTRGLGSPLHF. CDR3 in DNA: TGTGCCAGCACCAGGGGGCTTGGTTCACCCCTCCACTTT.

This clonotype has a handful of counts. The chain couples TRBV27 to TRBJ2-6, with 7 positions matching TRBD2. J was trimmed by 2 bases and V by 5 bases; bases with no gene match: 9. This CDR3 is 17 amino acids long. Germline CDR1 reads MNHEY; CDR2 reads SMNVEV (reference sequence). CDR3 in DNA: TGTGCCAGCAGTCCCCCAGCGGGGTTCGCTGGGGCCAACGTCCTGACTTTC. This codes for CASSPPAGFAGANVLTF. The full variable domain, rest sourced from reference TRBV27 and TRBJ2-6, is EAQVTQNPRYLITVTGKKLTVTCSQNMNHEYMSWYRQDPGLGLRQIYYSMNVEVTDKGDVPEGYKVSRKEKRNFPLILESPSPNQTSLYFCASSPPAGFAGANVLTFGAGSRLTVL.

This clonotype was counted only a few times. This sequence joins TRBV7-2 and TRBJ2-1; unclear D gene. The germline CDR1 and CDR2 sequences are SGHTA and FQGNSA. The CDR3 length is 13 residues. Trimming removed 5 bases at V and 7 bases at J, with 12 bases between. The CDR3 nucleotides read TGTGCCAGCAGCCCCAGGACCAGAAATGAGCAGTTCTTC. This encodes CASSPRTRNEQFF. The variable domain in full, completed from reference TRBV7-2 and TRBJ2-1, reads GAGVSQSPSNKVTEKGKDVELRCDPISGHTALYWYRQSLGQGLEFLIYFQGNSAPDKSGLPSDRFSAERTGGSVSTLTIQRTQQEDSAVYLCASSPRTRNEQFFGPGTRLTVL.